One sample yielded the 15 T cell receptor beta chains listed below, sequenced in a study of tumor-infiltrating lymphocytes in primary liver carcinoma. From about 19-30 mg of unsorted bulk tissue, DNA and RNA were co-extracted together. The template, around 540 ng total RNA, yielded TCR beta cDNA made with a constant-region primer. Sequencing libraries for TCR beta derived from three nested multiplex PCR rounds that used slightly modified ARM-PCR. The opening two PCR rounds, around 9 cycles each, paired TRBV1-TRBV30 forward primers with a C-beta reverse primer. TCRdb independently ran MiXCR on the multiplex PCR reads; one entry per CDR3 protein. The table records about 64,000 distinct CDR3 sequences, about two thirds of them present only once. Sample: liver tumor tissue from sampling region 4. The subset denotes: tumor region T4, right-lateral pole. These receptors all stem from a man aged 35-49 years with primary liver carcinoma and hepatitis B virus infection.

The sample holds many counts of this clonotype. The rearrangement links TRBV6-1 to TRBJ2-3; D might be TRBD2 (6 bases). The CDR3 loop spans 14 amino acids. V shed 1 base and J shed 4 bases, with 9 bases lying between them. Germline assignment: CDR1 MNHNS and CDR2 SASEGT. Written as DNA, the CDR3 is TGTGCCAGCAGTGAAGGACTAGGGCCAGATACGCAGTATTTT. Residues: CASSEGLGPDTQYF.

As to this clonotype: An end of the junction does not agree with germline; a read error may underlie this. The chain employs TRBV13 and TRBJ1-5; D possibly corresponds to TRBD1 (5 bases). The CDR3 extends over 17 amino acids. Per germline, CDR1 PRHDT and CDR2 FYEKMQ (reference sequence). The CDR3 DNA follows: TGTGCCAGCATCTTAGGGCGTCAGGGTGCGAACAATCAGCCACAGCATTTT. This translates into CASILGRQGANNQPQHF.

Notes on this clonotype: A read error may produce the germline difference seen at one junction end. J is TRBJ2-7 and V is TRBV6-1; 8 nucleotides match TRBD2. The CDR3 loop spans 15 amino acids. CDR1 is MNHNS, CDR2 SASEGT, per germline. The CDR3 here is CASRVMGLGSYEQYF. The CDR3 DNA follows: TGTGCCAGCAGGGTCATGGGACTAGGAAGCTACGAGCAATACTTC.

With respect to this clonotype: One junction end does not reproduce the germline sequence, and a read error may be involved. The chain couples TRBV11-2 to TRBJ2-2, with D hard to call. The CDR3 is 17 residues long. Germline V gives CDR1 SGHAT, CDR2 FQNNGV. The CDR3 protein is CASSLTLGVTNTGELFF. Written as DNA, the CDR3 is TGTGCCAGCAGCTTAACATTAGGAGTGACGAATACCGGGGAGCTGTTTTTT.

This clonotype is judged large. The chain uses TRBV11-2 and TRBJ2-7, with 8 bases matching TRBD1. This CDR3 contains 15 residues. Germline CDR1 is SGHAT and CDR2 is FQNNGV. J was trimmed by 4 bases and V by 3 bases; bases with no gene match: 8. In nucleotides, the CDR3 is TGTGCCAGCAGCTTTGTGGCAGGGGGCCAGTACGAGCAGTACTTC. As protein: CASSFVAGGQYEQYF.

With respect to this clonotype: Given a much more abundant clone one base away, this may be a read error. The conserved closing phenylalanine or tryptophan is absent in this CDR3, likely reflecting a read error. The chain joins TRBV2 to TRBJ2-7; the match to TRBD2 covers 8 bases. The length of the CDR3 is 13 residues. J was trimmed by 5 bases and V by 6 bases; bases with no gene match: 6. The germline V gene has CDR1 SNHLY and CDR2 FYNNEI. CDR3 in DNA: TGTGCCAGCAGGACTAGCGCCAGGAACGAGCAGTACTCC. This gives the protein CASRTSARNEQYS.

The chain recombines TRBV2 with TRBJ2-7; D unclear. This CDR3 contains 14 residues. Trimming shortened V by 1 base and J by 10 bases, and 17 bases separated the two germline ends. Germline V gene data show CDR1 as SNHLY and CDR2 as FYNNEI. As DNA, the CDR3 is TGTGCCAGCAGTGAAGGAATAAGGGCAGCTGAACAGTACTTC. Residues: CASSEGIRAAEQYF.

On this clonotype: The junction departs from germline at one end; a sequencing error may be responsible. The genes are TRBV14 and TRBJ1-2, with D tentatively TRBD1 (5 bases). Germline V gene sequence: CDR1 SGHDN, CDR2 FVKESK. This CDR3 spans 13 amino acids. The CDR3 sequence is CVSSPGGVYGYSF. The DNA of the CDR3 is TGTGTCAGCAGCCCCGGGGGGGTCTATGGCTACAGCTTC.

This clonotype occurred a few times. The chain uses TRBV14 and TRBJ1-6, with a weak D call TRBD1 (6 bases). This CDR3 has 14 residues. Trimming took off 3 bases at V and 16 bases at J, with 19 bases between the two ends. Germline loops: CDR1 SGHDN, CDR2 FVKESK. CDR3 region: CASSHSGENSSLHF. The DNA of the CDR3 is TGTGCCAGCAGCCACTCAGGGGAAAATTCATCACTCCACTTT.

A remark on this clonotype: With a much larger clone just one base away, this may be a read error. The chain's CDR3 is CASSPLWARGYNF. The CDR3 DNA follows: TGTGCCAGCAGCCCCCTTTGGGCCCGTGGCTACAACTTC. J is TRBJ1-2 and V is TRBV11-2, with D hard to call. The CDR3 loop spans 13 amino acids. Looked up from germline, CDR1 is SGHAT and CDR2 is FQNNGV.

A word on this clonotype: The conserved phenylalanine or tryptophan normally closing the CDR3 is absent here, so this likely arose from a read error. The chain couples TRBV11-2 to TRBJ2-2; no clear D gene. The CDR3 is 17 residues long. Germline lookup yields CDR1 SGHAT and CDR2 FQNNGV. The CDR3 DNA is TGTGCCAACAGCTTAGCATTAGCAGGAGCGAATACCGGGGAGCTGTTTTCT. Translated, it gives CANSLALAGANTGELFS.

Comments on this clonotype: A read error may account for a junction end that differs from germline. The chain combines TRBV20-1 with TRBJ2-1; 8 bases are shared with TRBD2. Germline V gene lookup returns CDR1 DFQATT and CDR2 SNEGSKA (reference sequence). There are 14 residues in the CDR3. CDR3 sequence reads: CSAVSGKGYNEQFF. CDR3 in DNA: TGTAGTGCTGTTAGCGGGAAGGGTTACAATGAGCAGTTCTTC.

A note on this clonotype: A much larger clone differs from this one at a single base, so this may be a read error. CDR3 coding DNA: TGTGTCAGCAGCTTAGCTCGGACTGGCGGGTCCACAGATACGCAGTATTTT. It specifies CVSSLARTGGSTDTQYF. The chain links TRBV11-1 to TRBJ2-3; a weak D match, TRBD2 (5 bases). Germline V gives CDR1 SGHAT, CDR2 FQDESV (reference sequence). The CDR3 consists of 17 residues.

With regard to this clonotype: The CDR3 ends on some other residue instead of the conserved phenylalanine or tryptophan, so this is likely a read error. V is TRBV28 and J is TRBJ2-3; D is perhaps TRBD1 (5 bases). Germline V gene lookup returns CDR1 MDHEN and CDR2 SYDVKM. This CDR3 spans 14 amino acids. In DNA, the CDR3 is TGTGACAGCAGTTTTGTGGCAGGGACAGATACGCAGTATTAT. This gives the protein CDSSFVAGTDTQYY.

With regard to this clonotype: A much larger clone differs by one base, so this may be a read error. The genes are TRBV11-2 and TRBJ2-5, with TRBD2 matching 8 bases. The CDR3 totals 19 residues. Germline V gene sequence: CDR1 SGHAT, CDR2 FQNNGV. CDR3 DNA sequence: TGTGCCAGTAGCTTTGGTATCCTTCTAACGGGAGGGCGGGGAGAGACCCAGTACTTC. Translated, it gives CASSFGILLTGGRGETQYF.